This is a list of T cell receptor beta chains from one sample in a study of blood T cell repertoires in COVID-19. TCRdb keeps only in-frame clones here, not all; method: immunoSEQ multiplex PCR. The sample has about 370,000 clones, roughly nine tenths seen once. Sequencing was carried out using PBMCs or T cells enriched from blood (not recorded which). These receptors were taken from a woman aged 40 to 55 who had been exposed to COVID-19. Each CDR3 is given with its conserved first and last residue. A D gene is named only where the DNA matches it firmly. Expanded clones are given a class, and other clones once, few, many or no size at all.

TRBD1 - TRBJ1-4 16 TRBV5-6 TGTGCCAGCAGCTTGGCCCGACAGGGGGCCTTTGAAAAACTGTTTTTT CASSLARQGAFEKLFF
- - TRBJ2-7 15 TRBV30 TGTGCCTGGAGGGACACTACGGGGGTCTCCTACGAGCAGTACTTC CAWRDTTGVSYEQYF
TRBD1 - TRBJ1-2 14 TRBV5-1 TGCGCCAGTAATTCCGGGACAGGGCGCCATGGCTACACCTTC CASNSGTGRHGYTF
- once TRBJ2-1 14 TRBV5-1 TGCGCCAGCAAGGCGGTAGCAGCGTTCGATGAGCAGTTCTTC CASKAVAAFDEQFF
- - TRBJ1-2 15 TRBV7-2 TGTGCCAGCAGCCCCCTGAGGGCGGGAAACTATGGCTACACCTTC CASSPLRAGNYGYTF
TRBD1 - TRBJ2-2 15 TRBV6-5 TGTGCCAGCAAGGACAGGGGGCTAATCTCCGGGGAGCTGTTTTTT CASKDRGLISGELFF
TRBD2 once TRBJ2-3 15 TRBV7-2 TGTGCCAGCAGCCTCAGCGGGGGGATCACAGATACGCAGTATTTT CASSLSGGITDTQYF
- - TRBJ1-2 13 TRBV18 TGTGCCAGCTCACCGAAGGGGAACTATGGCTACACCTTC CASSPKGNYGYTF
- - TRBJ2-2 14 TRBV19 TGTGCCAGTGGAGCGGTCTTTAACACCGGGGAGCTGTTTTTT CASGAVFNTGELFF
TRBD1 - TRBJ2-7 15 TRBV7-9 TGTGCCAGCAGCTCCGGACAGGGGTGGACCCTCGAGCAGTACTTC CASSSGQGWTLEQYF
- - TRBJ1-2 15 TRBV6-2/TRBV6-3 TGTGCCAGCAGTTACAAGACAGGTCCTAACTATGGCTACACCTTC CASSYKTGPNYGYTF
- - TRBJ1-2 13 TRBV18 TGTGCCAGCTCCCCAGACAGCTCCTATGGCTACACCTTC CASSPDSSYGYTF
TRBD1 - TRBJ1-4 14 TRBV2 TGTGCCAGCAGTTACCCCGGGACAGGGGAAAAACTGTTTTTT CASSYPGTGEKLFF
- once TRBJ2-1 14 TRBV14 TGTGCCAGCAGCACCGAAGACAGTTACAATGAGCAGTTCTTC CASSTEDSYNEQFF
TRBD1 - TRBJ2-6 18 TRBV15 TGTGCCACCAGCAGAGGACAGGGACCTATCTCTGGGGCCAACGTCCTGACTTTC CATSRGQGPISGANVLTF
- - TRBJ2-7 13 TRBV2 TGTGCCAGCGTCTCAGGGGAAACCTACGAGCAGTACTTC CASVSGETYEQYF
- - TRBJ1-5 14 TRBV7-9 TGTGCCAGCGCAAGTGGGGGGTACGATCAGCCCCAGCATTTT CASASGGYDQPQHF
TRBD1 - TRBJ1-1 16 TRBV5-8 TGTGCCAGCGGCCCCCTTTTACAGGGGAAGAACACTGAAGCTTTCTTT CASGPLLQGKNTEAFF
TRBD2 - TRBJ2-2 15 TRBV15 TGTGCCACCAGCACCCTAGCGGGAGGGGCCGGGGAGCTGTTTTTT CATSTLAGGAGELFF
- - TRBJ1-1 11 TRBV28 TGTGCCAGCAGTTTAGGGCCCGAAGCTTTCTTT CASSLGPEAFF
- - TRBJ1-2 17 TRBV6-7 TGTGCCAGCAGTTACGTCCCCACCTACCCTCTATTCCATGGCTACACCTTC CASSYVPTYPLFHGYTF
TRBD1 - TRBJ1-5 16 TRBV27 TGTGCCAGCAGCCAAGGACAGGAGTATAGCAATCAGCCCCAGCATTTT CASSQGQEYSNQPQHF
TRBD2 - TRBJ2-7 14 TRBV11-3 TGTGCCAGCAGCTTAGGCGGGACTAGCTACGAGCAGTACTTC CASSLGGTSYEQYF
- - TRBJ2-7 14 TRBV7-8 TGTGCCAGCAGCCTCCGGTCAGGTCCCGTCGAGCAGTACTTC CASSLRSGPVEQYF
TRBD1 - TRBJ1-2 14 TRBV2 TGTGCCAGCAGGTGGACAGGAGCTAACTATGGCTACACCTTC CASRWTGANYGYTF
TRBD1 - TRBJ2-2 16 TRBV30 TGTGCCTGGAGTGTACGAGGGGGCGTAAACACCGGGGAGCTGTTTTTT CAWSVRGGVNTGELFF
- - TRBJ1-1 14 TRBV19 TGTGCCAGTACTACCGGCGGGGCAAACACTGAAGCTTTCTTT CASTTGGANTEAFF
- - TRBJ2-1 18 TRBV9 TGTGCCAGCAGCGTAGGGCCGCCTAGCGACACACTACAAAATGAGCAGTTCTTC CASSVGPPSDTLQNEQFF
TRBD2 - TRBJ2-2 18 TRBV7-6 TGTGCCAGCAGCTCTAGCCTTCTAGCGGGGGGGAACACCGGGGAGCTGTTTTTT CASSSSLLAGGNTGELFF
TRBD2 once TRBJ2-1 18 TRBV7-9 TGTGCCAGCAGCTTAGTACTAGCGGGGTTTAGCTCCTACAATGAGCAGTTCTTC CASSLVLAGFSSYNEQFF
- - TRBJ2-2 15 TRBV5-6 TGTGCCAGCAAACGAAGGGGGAGTCCTGCCGGGGAGCTGTTTTTT CASKRRGSPAGELFF
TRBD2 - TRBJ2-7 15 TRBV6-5 TGTGCCAGCAGTACTAGCGGGGGGTCCTCCTACGAGCAGTACTTC CASSTSGGSSYEQYF
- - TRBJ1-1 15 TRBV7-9 TGTGCCAGCAGCCTGGCGGGACCGAGGAACACTGAAGCTTTCTTT CASSLAGPRNTEAFF
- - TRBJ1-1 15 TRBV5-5 TGTGCCAGCAGCCCCGTTCAGGCGACGGTCACTGAAGCTTTCTTT CASSPVQATVTEAFF
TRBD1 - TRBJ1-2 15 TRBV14 TGTGCCAGCAGCCAAACAGGGGGCGCCGTCTATGGCTACACCTTC CASSQTGGAVYGYTF
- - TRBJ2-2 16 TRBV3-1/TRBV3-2 TGTGCCAGCAGCCAAGTTCTACTAGGCGATACCGGGGAGCTGTTTTTT CASSQVLLGDTGELFF
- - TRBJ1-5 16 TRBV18 TGTGCCAGCTCACCACTCGGGAGGCCCGAGCAGCAGCCCCAGCATTTT CASSPLGRPEQQPQHF
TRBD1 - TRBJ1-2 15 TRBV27 TGTGCCAGCAGTTTAAGGCGCAGGGGGCTAGATGGCTACACCTTC CASSLRRRGLDGYTF